This T cell receptor (beta chain) was found in a study of T-cell reconstitution after alpha-beta-depleted transplantation in children. The CDR3 is 21 amino acids. V was trimmed by 1 base and J by 0 bases, leaving 22 bases between them. CDR1 is MGHRA and CDR2 is YSYEKL in the germline V gene. Points from the study as a whole: Reported findings indicate that, about two months after transplant, alpha-beta T cells came from several hundred expanded clones, which were derived from non-depleted graft cells. In some patients, recipient T cells and intrathymic progenitors surviving conditioning explained high day-60 diversity. Newly made T cells mostly supplied T-cell counts and diversity one year after transplant.

This clonotype appeared many times. Its specificity is unknown. The TCRbeta library incorporated unique molecular identifiers. TCRdb ran MiXCR on the PCR reads and lists one entry per CDR3 protein. The data hold about 600,000 distinct CDR3 sequences, with more than 20% observed a single time. The chain employs TRBV4-1 and TRBJ2-6, with unresolved D. The material was PBMCs, mostly from graft donor cells, obtained 360 days after TCRalphabeta/CD19-depleted stem cell transplant. This clonotype originated in a boy in the first two years of life who had a stem cell transplant for acute myeloid leukemia, so the T cells may come from the graft donor. CDR3: CASSQVLGRVSDRSGANVLTF. CDR3 in DNA: TGCGCCAGCAGCCAAGTCTTGGGTAGGGTCAGTGACCGCTCTGGGGCCAACGTCCTGACTTTC.